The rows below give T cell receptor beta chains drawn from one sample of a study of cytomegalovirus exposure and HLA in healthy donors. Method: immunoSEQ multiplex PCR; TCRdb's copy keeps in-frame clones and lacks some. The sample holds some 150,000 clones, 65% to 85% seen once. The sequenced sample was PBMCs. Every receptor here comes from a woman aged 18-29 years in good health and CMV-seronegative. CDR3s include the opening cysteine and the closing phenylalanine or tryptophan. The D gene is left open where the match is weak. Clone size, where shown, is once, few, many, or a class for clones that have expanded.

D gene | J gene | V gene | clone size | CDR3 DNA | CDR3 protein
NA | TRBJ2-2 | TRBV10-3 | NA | TGTGCCATCAGTGGGGAAGGGGGCACCGGGGAGCTGTTTTTT | CAISGEGGTGELFF
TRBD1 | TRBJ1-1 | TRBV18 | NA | TGTGCCAGCTCCACACAGGGGGCTTATACTGAAGCTTTCTTT | CASSTQGAYTEAFF
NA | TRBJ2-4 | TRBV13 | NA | TGTGCCAGCGGTTCCGGTAAAGCCAAAAACATTCAGTACTTC | CASGSGKAKNIQYF
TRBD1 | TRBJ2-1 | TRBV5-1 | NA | TGCGCCAGCAACAGGGGCTACAATGAGCAGTTCTTC | CASNRGYNEQFF
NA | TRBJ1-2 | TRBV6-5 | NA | TGTGCCAGCAGGGAACAGAGAAAGGGCTACACCTTC | CASREQRKGYTF
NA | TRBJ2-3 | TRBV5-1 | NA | TGCGCCAGCAGCTTGGAAGACTACCGGACGCAGTATTTT | CASSLEDYRTQYF
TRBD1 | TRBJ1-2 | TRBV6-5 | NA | TGTGCCAGCAGTTATTCAGGGGGCATCTATGGCTACACCTTC | CASSYSGGIYGYTF
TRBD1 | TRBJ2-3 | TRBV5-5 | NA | TGTGCCAGCAGCGTGAACCCGGGACAGGGCACAGATACGCAGTATTTT | CASSVNPGQGTDTQYF
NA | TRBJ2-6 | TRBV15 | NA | TGTGCCACCAGCAGAGGGACAGCAATCCCTGGGGCCAACGTCCTGACTTTC | CATSRGTAIPGANVLTF
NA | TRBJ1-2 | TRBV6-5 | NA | TGTGCCAGCAAACCGATGGACAGACACAACTATGGCTACACCTTC | CASKPMDRHNYGYTF
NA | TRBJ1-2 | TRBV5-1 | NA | TGCGCCAGCAGTTCCGACAGTAACTATGGCTACACCTTC | CASSSDSNYGYTF
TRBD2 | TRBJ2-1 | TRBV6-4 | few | TGTGCCAGCAGTGACTCGAGCGGGGGGGCCAATGAGCAGTTCTTC | CASSDSSGGANEQFF
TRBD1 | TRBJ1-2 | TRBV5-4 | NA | TGTGCCAGCTCGGGACAGTCCTATGGCTACACCTTC | CASSGQSYGYTF
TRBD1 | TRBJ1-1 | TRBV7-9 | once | TGTGCCAGCAGCTTACCACAGGGGAGGAACACTGAAGCTTTCTTT | CASSLPQGRNTEAFF
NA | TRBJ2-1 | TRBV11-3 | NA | TGTGCCAGCAGCTTAGGACGGCGGAGGTCCTACAATGAGCAGTTCTTC | CASSLGRRRSYNEQFF
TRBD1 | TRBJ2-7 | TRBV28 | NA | TGTGCCAGCAGTGGAAGTTCGACAGGGAAGTACTTC | CASSGSSTGKYF
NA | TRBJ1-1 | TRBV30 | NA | TGTGCCTGGGACAATTTTATTGAAGCTTTCTTT | CAWDNFIEAFF
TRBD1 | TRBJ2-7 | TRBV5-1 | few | TGCGCCAGCAGCCTTCGACAGGGGGCAGGCTACGAGCAGTACTTC | CASSLRQGAGYEQYF
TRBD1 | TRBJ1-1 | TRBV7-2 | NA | TGTGCCAGCAGCTTAGCGCCCACAGGGGGAACTGAAGCTTTCTTT | CASSLAPTGGTEAFF
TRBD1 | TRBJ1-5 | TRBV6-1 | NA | TGTGCCAGCAGTGAGACAGGGGGACAGCCCCAGCATTTT | CASSETGGQPQHF
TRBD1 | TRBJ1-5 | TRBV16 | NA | TGTGCCAGCAGCCAATCGAAGGGGGCCCTTCAGCCCCAGCATTTT | CASSQSKGALQPQHF
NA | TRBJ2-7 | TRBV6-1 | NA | TGTGCCAGCATCAGGGGAGGGTCCTACGAGCAGTACTTC | CASIRGGSYEQYF
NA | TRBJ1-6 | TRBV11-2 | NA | TGTGCCAGCAGCCCCTATGCGGGTGGGGTAGGGGGTTCACCCCTCCACTTT | CASSPYAGGVGGSPLHF
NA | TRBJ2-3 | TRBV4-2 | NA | TGTGCCAGCAGCCAATTAATCCGGGCTGAGCGGGCAGATACGCAGTATTTT | CASSQLIRAERADTQYF
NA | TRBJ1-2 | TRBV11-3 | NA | TGTGCCAGCAGCCAGGGGAACTATGGCTACACCTTC | CASSQGNYGYTF
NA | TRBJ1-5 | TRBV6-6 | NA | TGTGCCAGCAGTTACGGGGCCGCTTACGGCAATCAGCCCCAGCATTTT | CASSYGAAYGNQPQHF
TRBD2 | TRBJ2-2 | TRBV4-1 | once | TGCGCCAGCAGCCAAGGAGTCGGGGGGTTGACCGGGGAGCTGTTTTTT | CASSQGVGGLTGELFF
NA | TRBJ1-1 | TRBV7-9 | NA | TGTGCCAGCACAGGTCTAAACACTGAAGCTTTCTTT | CASTGLNTEAFF
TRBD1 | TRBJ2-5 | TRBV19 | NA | TGTGCCAGTAGTATGGCAGGGGGAGAGACCCAGTACTTC | CASSMAGGETQYF
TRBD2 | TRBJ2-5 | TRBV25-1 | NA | TGTGCCAGCAGTGAGACCGGGACTAGTTTAGAGACCCAGTACTTC | CASSETGTSLETQYF
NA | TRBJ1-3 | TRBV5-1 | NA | TGCGCCAGCAGCTCCAGGGGATCTGGAAACACCATATATTTT | CASSSRGSGNTIYF
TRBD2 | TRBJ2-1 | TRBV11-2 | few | TGTGCCAGCAGCTTAGACAGACTAGCCCAACCGTCTTTCAATGAGCAGTTCTTC | CASSLDRLAQPSFNEQFF
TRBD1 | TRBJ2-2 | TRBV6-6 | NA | TGTGCCAGCAGGGTCAGGACAGGGACCACCGGGGAGCTGTTTTTT | CASRVRTGTTGELFF
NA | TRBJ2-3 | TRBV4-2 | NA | TGTGCCAGCAGCCAAGATGATAGGGGCTACACAGATACGCAGTATTTT | CASSQDDRGYTDTQYF
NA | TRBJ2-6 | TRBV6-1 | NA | TGCCCAGCAGGCTCAAACTACTCTGGGGCCAACGGCCTGACTTTC | CPAGSNYSGANGLTF
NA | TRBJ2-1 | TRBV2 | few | TGTGCCAGCAGTTTAGACAGGACAAACTCCTACAATGAGCAGTTCTTC | CASSLDRTNSYNEQFF
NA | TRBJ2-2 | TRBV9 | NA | TGTGCCAGCAGCGTAGTCTCTGACTTCTCTCACACCGGGGAGCTGTTTTTT | CASSVVSDFSHTGELFF
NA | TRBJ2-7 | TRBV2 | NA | TGTGCCAGCAGTGAAGGCAGGGGCTACTCCTACGAGCAGTACTTC | CASSEGRGYSYEQYF
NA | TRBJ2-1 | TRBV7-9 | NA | TGTGCCAGCAGCTCCTGGGCAGGGTCGATAGGTGAGCAGTTCTTC | CASSSWAGSIGEQFF
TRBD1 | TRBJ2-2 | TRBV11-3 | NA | TGTGCCAGCAGCCGAACGAGGGGGCAGTTTGGCGGGGAGCTGTTTTTT | CASSRTRGQFGGELFF
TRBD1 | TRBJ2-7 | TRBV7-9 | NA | TGTGCCAGCAGCTTGGTGGGGACAGGGGGCCACGAGCAGTACTTC | CASSLVGTGGHEQYF
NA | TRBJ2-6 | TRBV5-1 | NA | TGCGCCAGCAGCTCCTACTTAACTACTGGGGCCAACGTCCTGACTTTC | CASSSYLTTGANVLTF
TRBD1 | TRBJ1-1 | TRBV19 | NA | TGTGCCAGTAGGGGACAGGCCCCGAACACTGAAGCTTTCTTT | CASRGQAPNTEAFF
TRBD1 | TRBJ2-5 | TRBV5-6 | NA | TGTGCCAGCAGCTTAGGGACAGCACAAGAGACCCAGTACTTC | CASSLGTAQETQYF
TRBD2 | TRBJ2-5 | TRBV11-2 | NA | TGTGCCAGCAGCTTAGCCGGCGGGGGGCCCGGCGCCCAGTACTTC | CASSLAGGGPGAQYF
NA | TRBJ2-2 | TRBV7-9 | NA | TGTGCCAGCAGCCCATACTCCCAAGACGGGGAGCTGTTTTTT | CASSPYSQDGELFF
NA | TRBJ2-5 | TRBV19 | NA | TGTGCCAGTAGTAAGCTTCCCGGACTAGGGGGTCGGGAGACCCAGTACTTC | CASSKLPGLGGRETQYF
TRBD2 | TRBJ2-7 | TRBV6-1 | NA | TGTGCCAGCAGTGGAAACCAGGGACTAGCTCCCTACGAGCAGTACTTC | CASSGNQGLAPYEQYF
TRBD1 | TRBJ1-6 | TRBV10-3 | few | TGTGCCATCAGAGAGACTTCGGGACAGAATTCACCCCTCCACTTT | CAIRETSGQNSPLHF
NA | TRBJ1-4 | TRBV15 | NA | TGTGCCACCAGCAGGCGTGGGTTGGGACAAACTGCAACTAATGAAAAACTGTTTTTT | CATSRRGLGQTATNEKLFF
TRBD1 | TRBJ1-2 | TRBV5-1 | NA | TGCGCCAGCAGCAGGGACAGGGGGCGACGAGACAACTATGGCTACACCTTC | CASSRDRGRRDNYGYTF
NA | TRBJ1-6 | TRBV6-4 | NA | TGTGCCAGCAGTGACTCTGGACTCAGAGGTTCACCCCTCCACTTT | CASSDSGLRGSPLHF
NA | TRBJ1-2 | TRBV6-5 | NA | TGTGCCAGCAGCTCACTAAACTATGGCTACACCTTC | CASSSLNYGYTF